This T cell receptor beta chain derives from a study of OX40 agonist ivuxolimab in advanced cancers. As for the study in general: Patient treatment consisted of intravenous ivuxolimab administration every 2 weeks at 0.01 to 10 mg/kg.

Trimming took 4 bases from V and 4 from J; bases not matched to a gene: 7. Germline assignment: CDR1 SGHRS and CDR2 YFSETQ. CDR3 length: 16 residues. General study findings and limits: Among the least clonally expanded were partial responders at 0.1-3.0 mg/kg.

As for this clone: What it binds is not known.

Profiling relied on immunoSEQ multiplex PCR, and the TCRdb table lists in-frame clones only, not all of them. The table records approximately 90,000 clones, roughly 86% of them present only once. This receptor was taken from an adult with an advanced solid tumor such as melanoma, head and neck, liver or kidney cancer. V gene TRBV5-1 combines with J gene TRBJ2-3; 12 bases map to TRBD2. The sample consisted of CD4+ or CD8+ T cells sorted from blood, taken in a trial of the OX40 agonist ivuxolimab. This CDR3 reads CASSHRTSGNPDTQYF. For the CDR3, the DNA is TGCGCCAGCAGCCATAGGACTAGCGGGAACCCAGATACGCAGTATTTT.